The source of this T cell receptor beta chain is a study of molecular identifiers for immune sequencing clone quantification. Regarding the study as a whole: Clones above 20 RNA copies contained over 99% of effector molecules and under 1% of naive molecules.

MiXCR was run by TCRdb on the PCR reads, yielding one entry per CDR3 protein. The profile shows more than 550,000 distinct CDR3 sequences, 25% of them singletons. As regards this clonotype: As yet, its antigen is unknown.

The sequenced material came from naive CD8+ T cells from blood, with Jurkat cell RNA spiked in. The subset: FACS-sorted CD8+CD4-CCR7+CD45RA+ naive T cells. The receptor's source is a human donor in good health. Some libraries in this study had Jurkat cell RNA spiked in.

CDR3 nucleotides: TGTGCCAGCAGTGAAATTCGGCGGGAAAGATACTACGGTGAGCAGTTCTTC. It is translated as CASSEIRRERYYGEQFF. The gene calls are TRBV2 and TRBJ2-1; tentative D call: TRBD2 (6 bases). The CDR3 contains 17 residues. Germline loops: CDR1 SNHLY, CDR2 FYNNEI. V lost 2 bases and J 9 bases, leaving 23 bases between the germline ends.